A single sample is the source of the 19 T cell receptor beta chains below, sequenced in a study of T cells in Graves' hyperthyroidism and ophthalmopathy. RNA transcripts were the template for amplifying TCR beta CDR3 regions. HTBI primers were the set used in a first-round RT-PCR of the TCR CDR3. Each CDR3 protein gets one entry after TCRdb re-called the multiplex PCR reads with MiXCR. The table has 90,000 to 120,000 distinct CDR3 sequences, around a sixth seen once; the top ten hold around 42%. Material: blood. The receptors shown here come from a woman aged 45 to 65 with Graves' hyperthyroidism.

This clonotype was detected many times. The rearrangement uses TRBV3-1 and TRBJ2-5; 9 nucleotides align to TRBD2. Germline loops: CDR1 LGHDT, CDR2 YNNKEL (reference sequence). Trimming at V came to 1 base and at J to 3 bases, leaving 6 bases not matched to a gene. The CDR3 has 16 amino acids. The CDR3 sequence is CASSQVTSGHEETQYF. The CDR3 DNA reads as TGTGCCAGCAGCCAAGTAACTAGCGGGCACGAAGAGACCCAGTACTTC.

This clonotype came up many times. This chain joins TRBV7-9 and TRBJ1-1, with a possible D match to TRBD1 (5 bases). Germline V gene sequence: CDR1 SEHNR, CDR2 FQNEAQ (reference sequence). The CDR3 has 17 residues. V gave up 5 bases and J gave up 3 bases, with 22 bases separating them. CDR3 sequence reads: CASSPQDKGLLDTEAFF. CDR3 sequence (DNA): TGTGCCAGCAGCCCACAGGACAAGGGGCTATTGGACACTGAAGCTTTCTTT.

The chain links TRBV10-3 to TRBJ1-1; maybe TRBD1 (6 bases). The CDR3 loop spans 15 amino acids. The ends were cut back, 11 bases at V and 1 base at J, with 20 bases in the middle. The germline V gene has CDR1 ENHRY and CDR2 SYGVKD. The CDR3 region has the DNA TGTGCCTCCGCGGGCAGGGGCGGCCCGAACACTGAAGCTTTCTTT. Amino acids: CASAGRGGPNTEAFF.

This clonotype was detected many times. CDR3 protein: CASSLVPPGLAAYNEQFF. Here the CDR3 DNA reads TGTGCCAGCAGCTTGGTTCCGCCGGGACTAGCGGCGTACAATGAGCAGTTCTTC. The rearrangement uses TRBV5-6 and TRBJ2-1; 11 bases map to TRBD2. The length of the CDR3 is 18 residues. V lost 0 bases and J lost 4; bases outside the gene matches: 9. Germline CDR1 is SGHDT and CDR2 is YYEEEE.

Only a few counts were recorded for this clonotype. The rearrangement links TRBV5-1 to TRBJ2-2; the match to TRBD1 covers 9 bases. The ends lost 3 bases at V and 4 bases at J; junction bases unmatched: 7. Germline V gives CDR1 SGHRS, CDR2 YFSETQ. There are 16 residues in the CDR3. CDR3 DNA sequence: TGCGCCAGCAGCTCCCCTGGACAGGGGACCACCGGGGAGCTGTTTTTT. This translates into CASSSPGQGTTGELFF.

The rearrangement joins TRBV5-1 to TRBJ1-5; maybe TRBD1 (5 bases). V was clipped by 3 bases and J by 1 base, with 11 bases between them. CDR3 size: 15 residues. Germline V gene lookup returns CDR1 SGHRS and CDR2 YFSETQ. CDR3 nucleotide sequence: TGCGCCAGCAGCTCGATCGGGGGGAGCAATCAGCCCCAGCATTTT. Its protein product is CASSSIGGSNQPQHF.

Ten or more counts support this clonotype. The DNA of the CDR3 is TGCAGCGCCACCGGACTACCCGAAGGGATTCAGTACTTC. It specifies CSATGLPEGIQYF. The chain links TRBV29-1 to TRBJ2-4; maybe TRBD2 (6 bases). Germline-derived CDR1 and CDR2 are SQVTM and ANQGSEA. The V end lost 7 bases, the J end lost 10 bases, and 20 bases lay between the germline ends. This CDR3 is built from 13 residues.

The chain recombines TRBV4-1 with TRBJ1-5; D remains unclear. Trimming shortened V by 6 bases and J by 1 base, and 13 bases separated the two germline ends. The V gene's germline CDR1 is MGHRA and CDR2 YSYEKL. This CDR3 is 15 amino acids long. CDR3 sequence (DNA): TGCGCCAGCAGTAGGGAAGGGAAGAGCAATCAGCCCCAGCATTTT. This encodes CASSREGKSNQPQHF.

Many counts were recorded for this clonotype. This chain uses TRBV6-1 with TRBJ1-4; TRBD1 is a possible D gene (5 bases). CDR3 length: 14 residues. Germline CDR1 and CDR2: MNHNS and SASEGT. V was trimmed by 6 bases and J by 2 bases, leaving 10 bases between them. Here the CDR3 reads CASSWGGTNEKLFF. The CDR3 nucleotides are TGTGCCAGCAGCTGGGGGGGGACTAATGAAAAACTGTTTTTT.

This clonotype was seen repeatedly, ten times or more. CDR3 loop: CASSLTWTNTGELFF. CDR3 in DNA: TGTGCCAGCAGCCTTACATGGACTAACACCGGGGAGCTGTTTTTT. The genes are TRBV6-1 and TRBJ2-2; tentative D call: TRBD2 (5 bases). Looked up from germline, CDR1 is MNHNS and CDR2 is SASEGT. V shed 6 bases and J shed 2 bases, with 13 bases lying between them. The CDR3 has 15 amino acids.

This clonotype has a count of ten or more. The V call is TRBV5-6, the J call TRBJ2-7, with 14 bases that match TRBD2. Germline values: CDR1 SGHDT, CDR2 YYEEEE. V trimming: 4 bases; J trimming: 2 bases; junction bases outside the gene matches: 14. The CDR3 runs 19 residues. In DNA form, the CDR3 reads TGTGCCAGCAGCAAAGGGACTAGCGGGAGTCGCGCGACGGCCTACGAGCAGTACGTC. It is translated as CASSKGTSGSRATAYEQYV.

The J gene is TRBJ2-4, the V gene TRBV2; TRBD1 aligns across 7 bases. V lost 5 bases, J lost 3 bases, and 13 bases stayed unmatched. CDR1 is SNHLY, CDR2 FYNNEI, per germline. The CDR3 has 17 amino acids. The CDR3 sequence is CASSSPTGVLDKNIQYF. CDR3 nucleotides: TGTGCCAGCAGTTCACCAACAGGGGTACTCGACAAAAACATTCAGTACTTC. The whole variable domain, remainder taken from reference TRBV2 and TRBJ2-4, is EPEVTQTPSHQVTQMGQEVILRCVPISNHLYFYWYRQILGQKVEFLVSFYNNEISEKSEIFDDQFSVERPDGSNFTLKIRSTKLEDSAMYFCASSSPTGVLDKNIQYFGAGTRLSVL.

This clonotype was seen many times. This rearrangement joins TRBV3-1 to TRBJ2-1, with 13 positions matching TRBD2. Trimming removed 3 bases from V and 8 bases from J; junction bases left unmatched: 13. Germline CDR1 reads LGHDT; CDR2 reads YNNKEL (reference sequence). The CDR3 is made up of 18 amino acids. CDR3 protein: CASSHFSLGLAGLDEQFF. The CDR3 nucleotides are TGTGCCAGCAGCCACTTCTCCCTGGGACTAGCGGGATTGGATGAGCAGTTCTTC.

The CDR3 bases are TGCAGTGTTATATACCGTCGGATGGGTTCTGAAGCTTTCTTT. It yields the protein CSVIYRRMGSEAFF. The rearrangement uses TRBV20-1 and TRBJ1-1; no clear D. The CDR3 spans 14 residues. Germline V gene sequence: CDR1 DFQATT, CDR2 SNEGSKA (reference sequence). Deletions cut 7 bases from V and 6 bases from J, with 21 bases between.

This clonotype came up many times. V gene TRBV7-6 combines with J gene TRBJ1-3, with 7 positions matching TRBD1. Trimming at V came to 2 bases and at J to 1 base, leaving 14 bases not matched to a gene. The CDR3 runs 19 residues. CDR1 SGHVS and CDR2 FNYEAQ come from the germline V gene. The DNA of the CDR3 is TGTGCCAGCAGCTTAAGCCCGGGCCGGACAGGCGAGTCTGGAAACACCATATATTTT. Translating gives CASSLSPGRTGESGNTIYF.

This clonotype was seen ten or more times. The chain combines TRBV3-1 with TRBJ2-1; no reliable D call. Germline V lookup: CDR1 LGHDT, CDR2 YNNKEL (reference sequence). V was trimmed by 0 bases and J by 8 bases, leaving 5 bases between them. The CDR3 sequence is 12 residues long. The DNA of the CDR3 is TGTGCCAGCAGCCAAGATCGCTATGAGCAGTTCTTC. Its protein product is CASSQDRYEQFF.

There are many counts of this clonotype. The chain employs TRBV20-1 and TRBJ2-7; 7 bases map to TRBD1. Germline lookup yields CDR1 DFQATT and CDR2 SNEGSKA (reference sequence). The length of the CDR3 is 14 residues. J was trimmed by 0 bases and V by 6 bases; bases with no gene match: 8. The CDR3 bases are TGCAGTGCGGAAGGACAGGCCAGCTCCTACGAGCAGTACTTC. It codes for CSAEGQASSYEQYF.

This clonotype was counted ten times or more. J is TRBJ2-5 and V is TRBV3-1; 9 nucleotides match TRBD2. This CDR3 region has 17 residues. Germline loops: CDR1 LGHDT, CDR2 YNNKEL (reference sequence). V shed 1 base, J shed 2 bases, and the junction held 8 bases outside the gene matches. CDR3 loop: CASSQGMTSGLQETQYF. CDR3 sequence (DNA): TGTGCCAGCAGCCAAGGTATGACTAGCGGCTTACAAGAGACCCAGTACTTC.

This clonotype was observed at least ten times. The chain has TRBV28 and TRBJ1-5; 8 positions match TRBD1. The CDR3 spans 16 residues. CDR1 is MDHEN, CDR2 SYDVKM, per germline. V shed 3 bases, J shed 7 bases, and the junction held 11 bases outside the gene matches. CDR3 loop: CASSFLTAGGRQPQHF. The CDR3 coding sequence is TGTGCCAGCAGTTTCCTAACCGCAGGGGGCAGGCAGCCCCAGCATTTT.